These T cell receptor beta chains were read from a single sample in a study of Graves' ophthalmopathy and Graves' hyperthyroidism. TCRdb itself ran the multiplex PCR reads through MiXCR, one entry per CDR3 protein. The data contain around 50,000 distinct CDR3 sequences, around half of them singletons. Input material: peripheral blood. These receptor sequences come from an adult man with Graves' ophthalmopathy. The CDR3 runs from the conserved cysteine through the conserved F or W. The D gene is left open where the match is weak. The size field is filled for only some rows; it gives once, few, many or a size class.

clone_size j_call v_call d_call cdr3_aa cdr3_nt
many TRBJ1-3 TRBV5-1 - CASSLEGGDTIYF TGCGCCAGCAGCTTGGAAGGGGGAGACACCATATATTTT
many TRBJ1-4 TRBV20-1 - CSASPPQDNEKLFF TGCAGTGCTAGCCCACCCCAGGATAATGAAAAACTGTTTTTT
- TRBJ1-1 TRBV11-2 - CASSLWGTEAFF TGTGCCAGCAGCTTGTGGGGGACTGAAGCTTTCTTT
many TRBJ2-2 TRBV7-2 TRBD2 CASSLVRGGGELFF TGTGCCAGCAGCTTAGTCCGGGGGGGCGGGGAGCTGTTTTTT
few TRBJ1-2 TRBV7-8 - CASSLRQGGGYTF TGTGCCAGCAGCTTAAGGCAGGGAGGGGGCTACACCTTC
once TRBJ1-5 TRBV20-1 TRBD1 CSARGQGSFIYQPQHF TGCAGTGCTCGGGGACAGGGTTCCTTCATTTATCAGCCCCAGCATTTT
many TRBJ2-3 TRBV2 TRBD2 CASQGTSGSLSDTQYF TGTGCCAGCCAGGGGACTAGCGGTTCTCTCTCAGATACGCAGTATTTT
- TRBJ1-2 TRBV7-6 TRBD1 CASSLEGQGTGDDYTF TGTGCCAGCAGCTTGGAGGGACAGGGGACTGGGGATGACTACACCTTC
many TRBJ2-7 TRBV19 TRBD1 CASSIGRPGQGRNYEQYF TGTGCCAGTAGTATAGGGAGGCCGGGACAGGGGAGAAACTACGAGCAGTACTTC
- TRBJ1-4 TRBV19 - CASGSITGSWSEKLFF TGTGCCAGTGGCTCCATTACAGGGAGTTGGAGTGAAAAACTGTTTTTT
- TRBJ2-7 TRBV24-1 - CATSSLSVGTLSYEQYF TGTGCCACGAGCAGCTTAAGTGTCGGTACCCTCTCCTACGAGCAGTACTTC
many TRBJ1-5 TRBV6-1 TRBD1 CASRTGANQPQHF TGTGCCAGCAGAACAGGGGCCAATCAGCCCCAGCATTTT
- TRBJ1-2 TRBV2 - CASSVGSPGRGTGELFFGEGYTF -
many TRBJ2-3 TRBV9 TRBD1 CASSGGGTGYTDTQYF TGTGCCAGCAGCGGGGGGGGGACAGGGTACACAGATACGCAGTATTTT
- TRBJ2-1 TRBV13 - CASSRSVGNEQFF TGTGCCAGCAGCCGGTCGGTCGGGAATGAGCAGTTCTTC
many TRBJ2-1 TRBV9 TRBD1 CASSPDRVSYNEQFF TGTGCCAGCAGCCCAGACAGGGTATCCTACAATGAGCAGTTCTTC
many TRBJ2-2 TRBV6-6 - CASSYTIQGTGELFF TGTGCCAGCAGTTACACCATACAGGGTACCGGGGAGCTGTTTTTT
few TRBJ2-1 TRBV14 - CASSQAAGWTVKFF TGTGCCAGCAGCCAAGCGGCGGGCTGGACGGTTAAGTTCTTC
- TRBJ2-7 TRBV7-9 TRBD2 CASSPSGGANEQYF TGTGCCAGCAGCCCCTCCGGGGGGGCGAACGAGCAGTACTTC
few TRBJ1-1 TRBV9 - CASSVWDGGATEAFF TGTGCCAGCAGCGTATGGGACGGCGGGGCCACTGAAGCTTTCTTT
- TRBJ1-4 TRBV12-3/TRBV12-4 TRBD1 CASSLWTGSEKLFF TGTGCCAGCAGTTTATGGACAGGGTCCGAAAAACTGTTTTTT
once TRBJ2-3 TRBV2 - CASRGLADTQYF TGTGCCAGCAGAGGGCTAGCAGATACGCAGTATTTT
- TRBJ1-2 TRBV20-1 - CSARDPPARYGYTF TGCAGTGCTAGAGATCCTCCAGCGCGGTATGGCTACACCTTC
- TRBJ2-7 TRBV6-1 TRBD2 CASRGGGNEQYF TGTGCCAGCCGGGGGGGCGGAAACGAGCAGTACTTC
- TRBJ2-1 TRBV19 TRBD1 CASSTDRGFNEQFF TGTGCCAGTAGTACCGACAGGGGCTTCAATGAGCAGTTCTTC
- TRBJ2-7 TRBV20-1 TRBD1 CSARARRDRGPEQYF TGCAGTGCTAGAGCCCGTCGCGACAGGGGGCCCGAGCAGTACTTC
many TRBJ2-2 TRBV20-1 - CSASRSGLESTGELFF TGCAGTGCTAGTCGATCGGGTCTCGAGAGCACCGGGGAGCTGTTTTTT
many TRBJ2-7 TRBV20-1 - CSARAGKPSYEQYF TGCAGTGCTAGAGCTGGAAAGCCCTCCTACGAGCAGTACTTC
many TRBJ2-7 TRBV5-1 - CASSPLLSGYEQYF TGCGCCAGCAGCCCACTCCTTTCAGGTTACGAGCAGTACTTC
many TRBJ1-5 TRBV19 - CASKDRRNSNQPQHF TGTGCCAGTAAAGATAGACGGAATAGCAATCAGCCCCAGCATTTT
- TRBJ1-3 TRBV12-3/TRBV12-4 - CASRWFSGNTIYF TGTGCCAGCAGGTGGTTCTCTGGAAACACCATATATTTT
many TRBJ2-2 TRBV2 - CASSPEGRGELFF TGTGCCAGCAGTCCAGAGGGGCGCGGGGAGCTGTTTTTT
many TRBJ1-2 TRBV19 - CASKPRQRPYGYTF TGTGCCAGTAAGCCTCGGCAGCGCCCTTATGGCTACACCTTC
- TRBJ2-7 TRBV7-2 TRBD2 CASSSTTSGRVEQYF TGTGCCAGCAGCTCTACGACTAGCGGGAGGGTCGAGCAGTACTTC
once TRBJ2-3 TRBV29-1 TRBD1 CSPGTGAFTDTQYF TGCAGCCCGGGGACAGGGGCCTTCACAGATACGCAGTATTTT
many TRBJ2-5 TRBV7-9 - CASSWGQETRYF TGTGCCAGCAGCTGGGGCCAAGAGACCCGGTACTTC
many TRBJ2-1 TRBV5-5 TRBD2 CAPSGGDRNEQFF TGTGCCCCGAGCGGGGGAGATAGGAATGAGCAGTTCTTC
many TRBJ1-1 TRBV7-8 - CASSLAQGEAFF TGTGCCAGCAGCTTGGCACAGGGTGAAGCTTTCTTT
many TRBJ2-7 TRBV5-1 - CASSLGIGVLTYEQYF TGCGCCAGCAGCTTGGGGATTGGAGTTTTAACCTACGAGCAGTACTTC
- TRBJ1-5 TRBV20-1 - CSARRRFKPQHF TGCAGTGCTAGGAGAAGGTTCAAGCCCCAGCATTTT
once TRBJ2-7 TRBV20-1 TRBD1 CSARDVIGGTGIPYEQYF TGCAGTGCTAGGGATGTGATAGGTGGGACAGGGATCCCCTACGAGCAGTACTTC
- TRBJ2-7 TRBV20-1 - CSARQLVLYEQYF TGCAGTGCTAGACAGTTAGTCCTCTACGAGCAGTACTTC
many TRBJ2-2 TRBV20-1 TRBD2 CSAPRLAAGELFF TGCAGTGCTCCCCGACTAGCCGCCGGGGAGCTGTTTTTT
- TRBJ2-3 TRBV20-1 TRBD2 CSGGGRVISTDTQYF TGCAGTGGCGGGGGGCGCGTAATTAGCACAGATACGCAGTATTTT
medium-sized TRBJ1-3 TRBV7-9 - CASSGNTIYF TGTGCCAGTTCGGGAAACACCATATATTTT
many TRBJ2-1 TRBV6-2/TRBV6-3 - CARSETGWGEQFF TGTGCCAGATCTGAGACAGGATGGGGGGAGCAGTTCTTC